This TCR beta chain comes out of a study of cytomegalovirus exposure and HLA in healthy donors. Comments on this clone: Its target is not known. An end of the junction differs from the germline gene, which may be a read error. The same CDR3 can be traced to other DNA sequences in this sample.

Overall study results and limits: It was found in a later analysis that first-cohort TCR clusters tended to co-occur in the 100 to 150 validation repertoires. Three of the chains that were CMV-associated were confirmed in vitro to be specific for CMV antigens.

Assay used: immunoSEQ multiplex PCR; TCRdb lists only in-frame clones, some missing. The top ten hold about 6% of the sample, which has 95,000 to 150,000 clones, roughly 90% seen once. Germline assignment: CDR1 SSHAT and CDR2 FNYEAQ (reference sequence). This CDR3 has 15 amino acids. The receptor's source is a woman between 18 and 29 years old in good health and CMV-seropositive. The material sequenced was PBMCs. The genes are TRBV7-7 and TRBJ2-5, with D tentatively TRBD1 or TRBD2 (5 bases each). CDR3 loop: CASSLAQGRQETQYF. The CDR3 DNA reads as TGTGCTAGCAGCTTAGCGCAGGGTCGCCAAGAGACCCAGTACTTC.